The 30 T cell receptor beta chains below all came from one sample that was sequenced in a study of blood T cell repertoires in COVID-19. The assay was immunoSEQ multiplex PCR, and TCRdb's table has in-frame clones only and misses some. The repertoire consists of about 150,000 clones, with approximately 80% occurring once and the leading ten covering around 9.9%. The sequencing sample was made of peripheral blood. The receptors derive from a man between 60 and 75 years old who had recovered from COVID-19.

The V and J genes are TRBV5-1 and TRBJ2-7; 11 bases line up with TRBD2. This CDR3 has 14 amino acids. Germline-derived CDR1 and CDR2 are SGHRS and YFSETQ. V lost 5 bases, J lost 3 bases, and 4 bases stayed unmatched. Here the CDR3 DNA reads TGCGCCAGCAGGTCCGGGACTAGCGGCTACGAGCAGTACTTC. Translated, it gives CASRSGTSGYEQYF.

The chain is built from TRBV7-2 and TRBJ2-1; D ambiguous. This CDR3 has 11 amino acids. V was pared by 4 bases and J by 6 bases, with 4 bases between. Germline CDR1 SGHTA, CDR2 FQGNSA. Here the CDR3 DNA reads TGTGCCAGCAGCTCGTTCAATGAGCAGTTCTTC. Translating it yields CASSSFNEQFF.

This clone was counted only a few times. V and J are TRBV4-3 and TRBJ1-6; 10 bases map to TRBD1. The CDR3 loop spans 15 amino acids. Unmatched junction bases numbered 7, after V lost 4 bases and J lost 10 bases. The germline gives CDR1 LGHNA, CDR2 YSLEER. CDR3 region: CASSPGGTGDSPLHF. CDR3 nucleotide sequence: TGCGCCAGCAGCCCTGGAGGGACAGGGGACTCACCCCTCCACTTT.

The table lists this clone with a few counts. V gene TRBV10-3 combines with J gene TRBJ2-1; 11 bases map to TRBD2. The CDR3 has 16 residues. J lost 2 bases, V lost 4 bases, and 4 bases had no gene match. From germline, CDR1 is ENHRY and CDR2 SYGVKD. The CDR3 protein is CAISASGGTTYNEQFF. CDR3 sequence (DNA): TGTGCCATCAGTGCTAGCGGGGGGACTACCTACAATGAGCAGTTCTTC.

This rearrangement joins TRBV28 to TRBJ2-7; 8 nucleotides line up with TRBD2. Germline V gives CDR1 MDHEN, CDR2 SYDVKM. This CDR3 spans 18 amino acids. V shed 3 bases, J shed 2 bases, and the junction held 15 bases outside the gene matches. This chain's CDR3 is CASSFPLIAGTITYEQYF. Written as DNA, the CDR3 is TGTGCCAGCAGTTTCCCCCTCATAGCGGGGACTATTACCTACGAGCAGTACTTC. Supplemented by reference TRBV28 and TRBJ2-7, the full variable domain reads DVKVTQSSRYLVKRTGEKVFLECVQDMDHENMFWYRQDPGLGLRLIYFSYDVKMKEKGDIPEGYSVSREKKERFSLILESASTNQTSMYLCASSFPLIAGTITYEQYFGPGTRLTVT.

This chain uses TRBV14 with TRBJ2-7; possible D gene TRBD1, 6 bases. Germline values: CDR1 SGHDN, CDR2 FVKESK. The ends were cut back, 4 bases at V and 3 bases at J, with 13 bases in the middle. The CDR3 extends over 14 amino acids. CDR3 nucleotide sequence: TGTGCCAGCAGCCTACACGACAGGCGCTACGAGCAGTACTTC. Translating gives CASSLHDRRYEQYF. Full variable domain (missing parts from reference TRBV14 and TRBJ2-7): EAGVTQFPSHSVIEKGQTVTLRCDPISGHDNLYWYRRVMGKEIKFLLHFVKESKQDESGMPNNRFLAERTGGTYSTLKVQPAELEDSGVYFCASSLHDRRYEQYFGPGTRLTVT.

The rearrangement joins TRBV28 to TRBJ1-2, with D possibly matching TRBD1 (6 bases). There are 14 residues in the CDR3. V was clipped by 2 bases and J by 4 bases, with 11 bases between them. Germline CDR1 and CDR2: MDHEN and SYDVKM. In nucleotides, the CDR3 is TGTGCCAGCAGTTTAAGGACAGTCCCCTATGGCTACACCTTC. Translating it yields CASSLRTVPYGYTF.

The V gene is TRBV5-1, the J gene TRBJ1-6; no definite D call. Trimming removed 7 bases at V and 1 base at J, with 18 bases between. CDR3 length: 17 amino acids. Germline V CDR1 and CDR2: SGHRS, YFSETQ. The CDR3 region has the DNA TGCGCCAGCCGGAGAGGGCCCCCCACGTCCTATAATTCACCCCTCCACTTT. This gives the protein CASRRGPPTSYNSPLHF.

Turning to this clone: The sample contains more than one DNA sequence encoding this CDR3. CDR3 nucleotides: TGTGCCAGCAGTTCGACAGGGGATGGCTACACCTTC. Protein: CASSSTGDGYTF. This chain uses TRBV6-6 with TRBJ1-2; 8 nucleotides agree with TRBD1. Losses at the gene ends were 4 bases for V and 6 bases for J; bases not matched to a gene: 1. CDR1 and CDR2 from the germline V gene are MNHNY and SVGAGI (reference sequence). The CDR3 extends over 12 amino acids.

This clone came up once. The V and J genes are TRBV19 and TRBJ1-1; tentatively, D is TRBD1 (6 bases). Deletions cut 8 bases from V and 4 bases from J, with 20 bases between. Germline CDR1 reads LNHDA; CDR2 reads SQIVND (reference sequence). This CDR3 comprises 15 residues. The CDR3 DNA sequence: TGTGCCAGTTTTAATATCAGGGGACATACCACTGAAGCTTTCTTT. Amino acid sequence: CASFNIRGHTTEAFF.

V is TRBV19 and J is TRBJ2-1; 8 positions match TRBD1. V shed 3 bases and J 12 bases; nucleotides not matched to a gene: 10. The V gene's germline CDR1 is LNHDA and CDR2 SQIVND (reference sequence). The CDR3 is 14 amino acids. CDR3 coding DNA: TGTGCCAGTAGTATCCGGACAGGGCCTTTAGGGCAGTTCTTC. Translation: CASSIRTGPLGQFF. The full variable domain, with the rest looked up from reference TRBV19 and TRBJ2-1, is DGGITQSPKYLFRKEGQNVTLSCEQNLNHDAMYWYRQDPGQGLRLIYYSQIVNDFQKGDIAEGYSVSREKKESFPLTVTSAQKNPTAFYLCASSIRTGPLGQFFGPGTRLTVL.

The J gene is TRBJ1-2, the V gene TRBV4-3, with TRBD1 matching over 9 bases. This CDR3 contains 16 residues. V lost 2 bases and J lost 7; bases outside the gene matches: 11. Germline V lookup: CDR1 LGHNA, CDR2 YSLEER. The CDR3 sequence is CASSQHEFRDRAGYTF. The DNA for the CDR3 is TGCGCCAGCAGCCAACATGAATTCCGGGACAGGGCTGGCTACACCTTC.

CDR3 nucleotides: TGTGCCAGCAGCTTACCAGCGGGGCTCTATGGCTACACCTTC. Protein: CASSLPAGLYGYTF. The V gene is TRBV7-2, the J gene TRBJ1-2; possible D gene TRBD1, 5 bases. The CDR3 totals 14 residues. Per the germline V gene, CDR1 is SGHTA and CDR2 is FQGNSA. Deletions cut 2 bases from V and 4 bases from J, with 11 bases between.

As regards this clone: An end of the junction does not agree with germline; a read error may underlie this. The chain joins TRBV7-7 to TRBJ2-5, with 8 positions matching TRBD1. The CDR3 has 14 amino acids. The V gene's germline CDR1 is SSHAT and CDR2 FNYEAQ (reference sequence). CDR3 nucleotides: TGTGCTAGCAGCTTGGGACAGGCCCTAGAGACCCAGTACTTC. The encoded protein is CASSLGQALETQYF.

The chain joins TRBV19 to TRBJ1-5; unclear D gene. This CDR3 has 13 residues. The V and J ends lost 3 bases and 6 bases respectively, with 9 bases between them. The germline V gene encodes CDR1 LNHDA and CDR2 SQIVND (reference sequence). The CDR3 DNA sequence: TGTGCCAGTAGTATCCCCTCTCTTCAGCCCCAGCATTTT. Residues: CASSIPSLQPQHF. Variable domain in full (rest from reference TRBV19 and TRBJ1-5): DGGITQSPKYLFRKEGQNVTLSCEQNLNHDAMYWYRQDPGQGLRLIYYSQIVNDFQKGDIAEGYSVSREKKESFPLTVTSAQKNPTAFYLCASSIPSLQPQHFGDGTRLSIL.

This clone has just a few counts. The rearrangement uses TRBV27 and TRBJ2-1, with D perhaps TRBD2 (5 bases). The CDR3 has 15 amino acids. In germline, CDR1 is MNHEY, CDR2 SMNVEV (reference sequence). V gave up 3 bases and J gave up 2 bases, with 11 bases separating them. This CDR3 is CASSFEGTTYNEQFF. CDR3 DNA sequence: TGTGCCAGCAGTTTTGAGGGAACGACCTACAATGAGCAGTTCTTC.

This clone was observed once. The genes are TRBV6-5 and TRBJ1-2, with 8 bases identical to TRBD1. Germline CDR1 is MNHEY and CDR2 is SVGAGI. This CDR3 region has 14 residues. V trimming: 5 bases; J trimming: 2 bases; junction bases outside the gene matches: 4. DNA for the CDR3: TGTGCCAGCAGTCGACAGGGGCAAAACTATGGCTACACCTTC. Its protein is CASSRQGQNYGYTF.

This chain uses TRBV2 with TRBJ1-2, with 8 bases lining up with TRBD1. Trimming at V came to 4 bases and at J to 8 bases, leaving 9 bases not matched to a gene. Germline CDR1 SNHLY, CDR2 FYNNEI. This CDR3 spans 14 amino acids. Here the CDR3 DNA reads TGTGCCAGCAGTGCTCTCGGACAGGGCGGGGGCTACACCTTC. This encodes CASSALGQGGGYTF.

CDR3 in amino acids: CASTPDRVQPQHF. Here the CDR3 DNA reads TGTGCCAGCACCCCCGACAGGGTTCAGCCCCAGCATTTT. The genes are TRBV6-2 or TRBV6-3 and TRBJ1-5; 7 bases line up with TRBD1. This CDR3 has 13 amino acids. With 7 bases clipped from V and 6 bases from J, the junction kept 6 bases outside the gene matches. Germline V gives CDR1 MNHEY, CDR2 SVGEGT.

This chain joins TRBV28 and TRBJ2-4; the match to TRBD1 covers 9 bases. Trimming removed 2 bases from V and 5 bases from J; junction bases left unmatched: 4. Germline values: CDR1 MDHEN, CDR2 SYDVKM. The CDR3 loop spans 15 amino acids. CDR3 amino acids: CASSLGTGPQNIQYF. CDR3 in DNA: TGTGCCAGCAGTTTAGGGACAGGGCCCCAAAACATTCAGTACTTC.

V gene TRBV28 combines with J gene TRBJ1-1; D possibly corresponds to TRBD1 (5 bases). The CDR3 spans 14 residues. V was shortened by 5 bases and J by 1 base, with 11 bases between the two germline ends. CDR1 MDHEN and CDR2 SYDVKM come from the germline V gene. CDR3 sequence: CASSPFTGNTEAFF. The CDR3 coding sequence is TGTGCCAGCAGTCCCTTTACAGGGAACACTGAAGCTTTCTTT.

This chain uses TRBV19 with TRBJ2-6, with D perhaps TRBD2 (6 bases). Germline V gene data show CDR1 as LNHDA and CDR2 as SQIVND (reference sequence). V lost 2 bases and J 2 bases, leaving 10 bases between the germline ends. The CDR3 covers 16 residues. CDR3 DNA: TGTGCCAGTAGTATAAGTGGAGGGGCTGGGGCCAACGTCCTGACTTTC. This encodes CASSISGGAGANVLTF.

The V and J genes are TRBV6-5 and TRBJ1-2, with D perhaps matching TRBD1 (6 bases). Germline CDR1 reads MNHEY; CDR2 reads SVGAGI. This CDR3 is 15 amino acids long. V lost 3 bases, J lost 2 bases, and 13 bases lay in between. As DNA, the CDR3 is TGTGCCAGCAGTTATTCCGGGACACAAAACTATGGCTACACCTTC. Amino acid sequence: CASSYSGTQNYGYTF.

J is TRBJ1-1 and V is TRBV30; unclear D gene. The CDR3 contains 14 residues. Trimming shortened V by 2 bases and J by 5 bases, and 15 bases separated the two germline ends. Germline V gene data show CDR1 as GTSNPN and CDR2 as SVGIG (reference sequence). As DNA, the CDR3 is TGTGCCTGGAGTACGGTGCGGGTGAGGACTGAAGCTTTCTTT. Translation gives CAWSTVRVRTEAFF.

The J gene is TRBJ1-2, the V gene TRBV2; D is possibly TRBD1 (5 bases). Germline V gene lookup returns CDR1 SNHLY and CDR2 FYNNEI. Trimming left V 4 bases short and J 6 bases short, with 15 bases between. CDR3 size: 14 residues. The CDR3 DNA reads TGTGCCAGCAGTGGCCGTAGGGGCCAGAATGGCTACACCTTC. Translated, it gives CASSGRRGQNGYTF.

This clone has just a few counts. This rearrangement joins TRBV11-3 to TRBJ2-3; 7 bases map to TRBD2. The germline V gene has CDR1 SGHNT and CDR2 YENEEA. This CDR3 contains 14 residues. V was pared by 5 bases and J by 0 bases, with 2 bases of the junction left unmatched. The CDR3 spells CASSRGESTDTQYF. The CDR3 nucleotides read TGTGCCAGCAGCCGGGGGGAAAGCACAGATACGCAGTATTTT.

This clone was observed once. This sequence joins TRBV30 and TRBJ1-5; weak D call: TRBD1 (6 bases). The CDR3 sequence is 13 residues long. Germline V lookup: CDR1 GTSNPN, CDR2 SVGIG (reference sequence). V lost 4 bases, J lost 7 bases, and 14 bases lay in between. CDR3 nucleotide sequence: TGTGCCTGGACGGGGGGCGATGGCCAGCCCCAGCATTTT. Translating gives CAWTGGDGQPQHF.

The rearrangement links TRBV7-8 to TRBJ2-1; 12 nucleotides align to TRBD2. The ends lost 6 bases at V and 10 bases at J; junction bases unmatched: 7. This CDR3 has 14 amino acids. The V gene's germline CDR1 is SGHVS and CDR2 FQNEAQ. In DNA, the CDR3 is TGTGCCAGCAGACTAGCGGGAGGCCCCGAGGAGCAGTTCTTC. Translating gives CASRLAGGPEEQFF.

This sequence joins TRBV7-2 and TRBJ1-4; TRBD1 aligns across 11 bases. Germline-derived CDR1 and CDR2 are SGHTA and FQGNSA. V dropped 5 bases and J dropped 7; count of bases not matched to a gene: 6. This CDR3 contains 15 residues. CDR3 in DNA: TGTGCCAGCAGCCCAGGACAGGGGGCGAGTGAAAAACTGTTTTTT. Its translation: CASSPGQGASEKLFF.

CDR3 in amino acids: CSASGQGSNYGYTF. The DNA for the CDR3 is TGCAGCGCCTCCGGACAGGGCTCTAACTATGGCTACACCTTC. The rearrangement joins TRBV29-1 to TRBJ1-2; 8 nucleotides agree with TRBD1. The CDR3 totals 14 residues. The germline V gene encodes CDR1 SQVTM and CDR2 ANQGSEA. J was trimmed by 0 bases and V by 7 bases; bases with no gene match: 7. The variable domain in full, completed from reference TRBV29-1 and TRBJ1-2, reads SAVISQKPSRDICQRGTSLTIQCQVDSQVTMMFWYRQQPGQSLTLIATANQGSEATYESGFVIDKFPISRPNLTFSTLTVSNMSPEDSSIYLCSASGQGSNYGYTFGSGTRLTVV.